The entry below gives a single T cell receptor (beta chain) sequence along with its context. Using its own MiXCR run on the 5' RACE reads, TCRdb lists one record per CDR3 protein. The table includes 240,000 or so distinct CDR3 sequences, over 9.5% detected once. This sample was taken from a study of identical twins. Source material: memory T cells sorted from blood. The TCR was taken from a man aged 50-60 years in good health.

The CDR3 loop is CASSEEGGAQGTQYF. In DNA form, the CDR3 reads TGTGCCAGCAGTGAAGAAGGGGGCGCTCAGGGGACCCAGTACTTC. The chain employs TRBV6-1 and TRBJ2-5, with 7 nucleotides matching TRBD1. Trimming removed 1 base from V and 7 bases from J; junction bases left unmatched: 9. CDR3 length: 15 amino acids. Per germline, CDR1 MNHNS and CDR2 SASEGT.